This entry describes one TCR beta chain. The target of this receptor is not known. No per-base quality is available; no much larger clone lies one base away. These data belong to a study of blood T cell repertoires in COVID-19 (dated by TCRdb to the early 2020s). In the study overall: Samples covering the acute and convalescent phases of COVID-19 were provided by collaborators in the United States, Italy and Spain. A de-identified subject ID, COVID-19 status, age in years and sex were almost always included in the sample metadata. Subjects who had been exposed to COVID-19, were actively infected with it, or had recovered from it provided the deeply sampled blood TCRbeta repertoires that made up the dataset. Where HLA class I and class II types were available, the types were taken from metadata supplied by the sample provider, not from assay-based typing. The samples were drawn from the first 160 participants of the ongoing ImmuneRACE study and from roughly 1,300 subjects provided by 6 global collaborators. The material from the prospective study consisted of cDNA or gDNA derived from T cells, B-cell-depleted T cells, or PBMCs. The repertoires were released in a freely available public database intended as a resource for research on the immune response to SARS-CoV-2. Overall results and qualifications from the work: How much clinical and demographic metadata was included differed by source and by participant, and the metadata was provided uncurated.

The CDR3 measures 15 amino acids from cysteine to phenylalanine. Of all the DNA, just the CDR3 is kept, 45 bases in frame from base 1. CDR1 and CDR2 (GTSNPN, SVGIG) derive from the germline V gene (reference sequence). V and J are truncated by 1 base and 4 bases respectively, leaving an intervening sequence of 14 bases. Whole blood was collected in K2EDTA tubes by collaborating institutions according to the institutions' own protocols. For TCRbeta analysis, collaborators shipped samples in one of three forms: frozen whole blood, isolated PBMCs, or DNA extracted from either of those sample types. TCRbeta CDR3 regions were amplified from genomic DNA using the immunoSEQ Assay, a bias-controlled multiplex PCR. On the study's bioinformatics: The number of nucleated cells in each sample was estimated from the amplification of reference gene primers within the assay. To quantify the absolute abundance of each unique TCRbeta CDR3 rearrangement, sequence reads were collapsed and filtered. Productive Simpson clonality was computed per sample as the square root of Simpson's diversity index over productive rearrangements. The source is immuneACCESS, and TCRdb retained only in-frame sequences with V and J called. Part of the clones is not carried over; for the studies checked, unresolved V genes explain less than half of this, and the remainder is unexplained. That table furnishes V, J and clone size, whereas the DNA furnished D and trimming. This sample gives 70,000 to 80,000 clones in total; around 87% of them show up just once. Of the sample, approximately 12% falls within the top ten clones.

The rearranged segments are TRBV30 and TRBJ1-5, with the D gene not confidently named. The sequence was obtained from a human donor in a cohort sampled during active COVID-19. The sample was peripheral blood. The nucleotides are TGTGCCTGGAGTGCATACCGCTCTACGAATCAGCCCCAGCATTTT. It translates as CAWSAYRSTNQPQHF.